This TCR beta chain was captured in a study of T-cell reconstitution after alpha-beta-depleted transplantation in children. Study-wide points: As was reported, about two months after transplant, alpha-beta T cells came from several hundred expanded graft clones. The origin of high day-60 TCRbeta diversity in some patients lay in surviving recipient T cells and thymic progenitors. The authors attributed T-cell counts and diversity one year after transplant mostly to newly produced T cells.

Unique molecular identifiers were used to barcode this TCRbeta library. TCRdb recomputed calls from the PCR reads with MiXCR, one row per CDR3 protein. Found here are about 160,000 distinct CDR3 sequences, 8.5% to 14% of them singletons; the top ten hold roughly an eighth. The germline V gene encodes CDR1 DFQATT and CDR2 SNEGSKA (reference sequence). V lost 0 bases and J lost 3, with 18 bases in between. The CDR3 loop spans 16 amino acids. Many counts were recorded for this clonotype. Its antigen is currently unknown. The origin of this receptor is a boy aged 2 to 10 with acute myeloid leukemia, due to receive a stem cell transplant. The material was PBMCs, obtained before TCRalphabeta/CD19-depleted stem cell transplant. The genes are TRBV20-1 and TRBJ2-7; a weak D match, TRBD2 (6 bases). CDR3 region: CSARDLSRTIIYEQYF. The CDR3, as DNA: TGCAGTGCTAGAGATTTGTCCAGGACTATAATCTACGAGCAGTACTTC.